Below, 8 T cell receptor beta chains from the same sample are listed, as sequenced in a study of PD-1 blockade in mismatch repair-deficient tumors. Sequenced by immunoSEQ multiplex PCR; TCRdb stores in-frame clones only, minus some. This repertoire shows about 60,000 clones, 88% found once; its top ten account for around 13%. Sequencing was performed on peripheral blood, taken 52 weeks after starting pembrolizumab. Every receptor here comes from an adult with mismatch repair-deficient cancer.

This sequence joins TRBV5-8 and TRBJ2-4, with D unclear. V dropped 4 bases and J dropped 8 bases, with 13 bases sitting between them. The CDR3 covers 13 residues. Germline V CDR1 and CDR2: SGHTS, YDEGEE. In DNA, the CDR3 is TGTGCCAGCAGCCCATTTGGTGGGGACATTCAGTACTTC. Translation gives CASSPFGGDIQYF. The complete variable domain, with remaining parts taken from reference TRBV5-8 and TRBJ2-4, reads EAGVTQSPTHLIKTRGQQATLRCSPISGHTSVYWYQQALGLGLQFLLWYDEGEERNRGNFPPRFSGRQFPNYSSELNVNALELEDSALYLCASSPFGGDIQYFGAGTRLSVL.

The chain recombines TRBV11-2 with TRBJ2-7; weak D call: TRBD2 (6 bases). The CDR3 loop spans 14 amino acids. Trimming shortened V by 3 bases and J by 0 bases, and 9 bases separated the two germline ends. Germline V gene data show CDR1 as SGHAT and CDR2 as FQNNGV. CDR3: CASSFFGSSYEQYF. The CDR3 DNA follows: TGTGCCAGCAGCTTCTTCGGGAGCTCCTACGAGCAGTACTTC.

V and J are TRBV5-6 and TRBJ2-5, with 14 bases fitting TRBD2. With V trimmed by 0 bases and J by 5 bases, 6 bases remained unmatched. Germline V gives CDR1 SGHDT, CDR2 YYEEEE. This CDR3 contains 17 residues. Here the CDR3 DNA reads TGTGCCAGCAGCTTGGGTTGGGGACTAGCGGGAGTGGAGACCCAGTACTTC. Residues: CASSLGWGLAGVETQYF.

The V and J genes are TRBV11-2 and TRBJ2-5, with TRBD1 matching over 9 bases. The V segment lost 2 bases and the J segment 3 bases; nucleotides outside the gene matches: 1. This CDR3 spans 14 amino acids. The germline gives CDR1 SGHAT, CDR2 FQNNGV. CDR3 protein: CASSLRDREETQYF. CDR3 in DNA: TGTGCCAGCAGCTTAAGGGACAGGGAAGAGACCCAGTACTTC.

The chain carries TRBV10-3 and TRBJ2-1, with TRBD2 as a possible D gene (6 bases). The CDR3 contains 15 residues. The V end lost 4 bases, the J end lost 2 bases, and 12 bases lay between the germline ends. Germline-derived CDR1 and CDR2 are ENHRY and SYGVKD. In DNA form, the CDR3 reads TGTGCCATCAGTGTATTGGGACTGACCTACAATGAGCAGTTCTTC. Translation: CAISVLGLTYNEQFF.

The rearrangement joins TRBV15 to TRBJ2-7, with 9 nucleotides matching TRBD2. The germline V gene encodes CDR1 LNHNV and CDR2 YYDKDF (reference sequence). The CDR3 runs to 16 residues. V dropped 2 bases and J dropped 2; count of bases not matched to a gene: 7. CDR3 in DNA: TGTGCCACCAGCAGAAGATTAGCGGGAGCGCCCTACGAGCAGTACTTC. Its protein is CATSRRLAGAPYEQYF.

The CDR3 nucleotides read TGCAGCGCGGGGGTTTTCACTGAAGCTTTCTTT. Residues: CSAGVFTEAFF. The J gene is TRBJ1-1, the V gene TRBV29-1; D may be TRBD1 (5 bases). V dropped 7 bases and J dropped 4 bases, with 10 bases sitting between them. In germline, CDR1 is SQVTM, CDR2 ANQGSEA. The CDR3 length is 11 residues. Supplemented by reference TRBV29-1 and TRBJ1-1, the full variable domain reads SAVISQKPSRDICQRGTSLTIQCQVDSQVTMMFWYRQQPGQSLTLIATANQGSEATYESGFVIDKFPISRPNLTFSTLTVSNMSPEDSSIYLCSAGVFTEAFFGQGTRLTVV.

V gene TRBV7-9 combines with J gene TRBJ2-1; no clear D gene. Germline V gene lookup returns CDR1 SEHNR and CDR2 FQNEAQ (reference sequence). V lost 5 bases, J lost 7 bases, and 18 bases lay in between. This CDR3 is built from 15 residues. CDR3: CASSPKLRLSNEQFF. The CDR3, as DNA: TGTGCCAGCAGCCCCAAGCTTAGGTTGAGTAATGAGCAGTTCTTC.